Presented here are 31 T cell receptor beta chains from one specimen sequenced in a study of blood T cells in healthy people across ages. Primed by a sample-barcoded 5' primer and a J-beta primer mix, a second PCR proceeded for 7 to 11 cycles. TCRdb re-called the 5' RACE reads through MiXCR, storing one row per CDR3 protein. The sample holds about 400,000 distinct CDR3 sequences; approximately 47% are singletons and the top ten take around 50%. Specimen: blood. These receptors were obtained from a man in his fifties or sixties in good health.

The rearrangement uses TRBV6-5 and TRBJ2-3; D is unresolved. The germline CDR1 and CDR2 sequences are MNHEY and SVGAGI. V lost 6 bases and J 4 bases, leaving 20 bases between the germline ends. This CDR3 has 16 residues. This chain's CDR3 is CASRETIFLHSDTQYF. The DNA of the CDR3 is TGTGCCAGCAGGGAGACGATCTTCTTACACTCAGATACGCAGTATTTT.

V gene TRBV2 combines with J gene TRBJ1-4, with TRBD1 as a possible D gene (5 bases). Germline CDR1 reads SNHLY; CDR2 reads FYNNEI. The V end lost 5 bases, the J end lost 6 bases, and 13 bases lay between the germline ends. This CDR3 is 14 amino acids long. The CDR3 here is CASSTTERDEKLFF. Written as DNA, the CDR3 is TGTGCCAGCAGTACGACAGAACGAGATGAAAAACTGTTTTTT.

The chain couples TRBV20-1 to TRBJ1-2, with TRBD1 identical over 7 bases. V lost 0 bases, J lost 5 bases, and 3 bases stayed unmatched. This CDR3 is 13 amino acids long. Per germline, CDR1 DFQATT and CDR2 SNEGSKA (reference sequence). The CDR3 bases are TGCAGTGCTAGAGATCAGACAGGGTATGGCTACACCTTC. Translating gives CSARDQTGYGYTF.

The V and J genes are TRBV4-3 and TRBJ2-7, with 11 bases matching TRBD2. Germline lookup yields CDR1 LGHNA and CDR2 YSLEER. V lost 0 bases, J lost 3 bases, and 7 bases stayed unmatched. The CDR3 sequence is 17 residues long. The CDR3 bases are TGCGCCAGCAGCCAAGAGGCTAGCGGGAGGCGAAGCTACGAGCAGTACTTC. Its translation: CASSQEASGRRSYEQYF.

This clonotype was counted a few times. This sequence joins TRBV6-2 or TRBV6-3 and TRBJ2-3; D not resolved. V lost 6 bases to trimming and J lost 5 bases, with 15 bases between them. CDR3 size: 14 residues. Germline CDR1 is MNHEY and CDR2 is SVGEGT. For the CDR3, the DNA is TGTGCCAGCAGAAAACTCACTTATGGAGATACGCAGTATTTT. The encoded protein is CASRKLTYGDTQYF.

The chain couples TRBV7-3 to TRBJ2-3, with D possibly being TRBD2 (5 bases). V dropped 1 base and J dropped 11 bases, with 10 bases sitting between them. Germline V CDR1 and CDR2: SGHTA, FQGTGA. This CDR3 region has 12 residues. CDR3 sequence reads: CASSLNTGMQYF. DNA for the CDR3: TGTGCCAGCAGCTTAAATACGGGGATGCAGTATTTT.

This clonotype was seen ten or more times. The CDR3 reads CASSQGGASGEQFF. The CDR3 nucleotides read TGCGCCAGCAGCCAAGGGGGGGCGTCCGGAGAGCAGTTCTTC. The rearrangement uses TRBV5-1 and TRBJ2-1; D is possibly TRBD2 (7 bases). V was cut by 4 bases and J by 10 bases, with 18 bases left in between. The CDR3 spans 14 residues. The germline gives CDR1 SGHRS, CDR2 YFSETQ.

A few counts support this clonotype. One end of the junction fails to match germline, which may point to a read error. The CDR3 region has the DNA TGCAGTGCTAGAGATCCGGGGGGGTACGGGCAGTACTTC. This sequence encodes CSARDPGGYGQYF. The gene calls are TRBV20-1 and TRBJ2-7; 8 bases map to TRBD2. The CDR3 is made up of 13 amino acids. Germline V gene lookup returns CDR1 DFQATT and CDR2 SNEGSKA (reference sequence).

This chain connects TRBV20-1 to TRBJ1-4, with a weak D call TRBD1 (5 bases). The CDR3 loop spans 15 amino acids. Looked up from germline, CDR1 is DFQATT and CDR2 is SNEGSKA (reference sequence). V lost 3 bases, J lost 8 bases, and 19 bases lay in between. CDR3 in amino acids: CSAREGPPPGEKLFF. The CDR3 bases are TGCAGTGCTAGGGAGGGGCCGCCCCCGGGAGAAAAACTGTTTTTT.

This chain uses TRBV6-2 or TRBV6-3 with TRBJ1-2, with D hard to call. Germline loops: CDR1 MNHEY, CDR2 SVGEGT. The CDR3 has 12 amino acids. Trimming shortened V by 6 bases and J by 3 bases, and 8 bases separated the two germline ends. CDR3 residues: CASSRTDYGYTF. In nucleotides, the CDR3 is TGTGCCAGCAGCCGGACGGACTATGGCTACACCTTC.

The chain has TRBV4-2 and TRBJ2-3, with TRBD2 identical over 8 bases. V was pared by 0 bases and J by 3 bases, with 8 bases of the junction left unmatched. The germline V gene has CDR1 LGHNA and CDR2 YNFKEQ. The CDR3 has 17 residues. The CDR3 loop reads CASSQDNDSGMTDTQYF. CDR3 in DNA: TGTGCCAGCAGCCAAGATAACGATAGCGGGATGACAGATACGCAGTATTTT.

For this clonotype: This sequence may be a read error, since a much larger clone differs from it by one base. This rearrangement joins TRBV3-1 to TRBJ2-5; a weak D match, TRBD1 (6 bases). The CDR3 extends over 14 amino acids. The germline gives CDR1 LGHDT, CDR2 YNNKEL (reference sequence). CDR3 residues: CASSATGIGEAQYF. CDR3 sequence (DNA): TGTGCCAGTTCTGCAACAGGGATAGGAGAGGCCCAGTACTTC.

This chain uses TRBV12-3 or TRBV12-4 with TRBJ2-5; 13 nucleotides match TRBD2. V shed 5 bases, J shed 0 bases, and the junction held 6 bases outside the gene matches. The CDR3 spans 17 residues. CDR3 bases: TGTGCCAGCAGTGGACGGACTAGCGGGGGACACCAAGAGACCCAGTACTTC. The encoded protein is CASSGRTSGGHQETQYF.

This clonotype was seen a few times. This chain links TRBV11-2 with TRBJ2-7; either TRBD1 or TRBD2 may fit D (5 bases each). The CDR3 contains 17 residues. Germline values: CDR1 SGHAT, CDR2 FQNNGV. V was clipped by 5 bases and J by 0 bases, with 20 bases between them. CDR3 residues: CASSPRTGTVSSYEQYF. The CDR3, as DNA: TGTGCCAGCAGCCCAAGAACCGGGACGGTGAGCTCCTACGAGCAGTACTTC.

The chain joins TRBV10-3 to TRBJ2-5; D is possibly TRBD1 (6 bases). The germline CDR1 and CDR2 sequences are ENHRY and SYGVKD. The CDR3 length is 15 residues. V was pared by 4 bases and J by 1 base, with 13 bases between. CDR3 protein: CAISGVLTGQETQYF. CDR3 nucleotide sequence: TGTGCCATCAGTGGGGTTCTGACAGGCCAAGAGACCCAGTACTTC.

V gene TRBV5-4 combines with J gene TRBJ1-2, with D unresolved. This CDR3 region has 16 residues. V gave up 0 bases and J gave up 3 bases, with 15 bases separating them. Per germline, CDR1 SGHNT and CDR2 YYREEE (reference sequence). The CDR3 nucleotides read TGTGCCAGCAGCTTGGACTGGAGGAAGACCGACTATGGCTACACCTTC. This codes for CASSLDWRKTDYGYTF.

The chain has TRBV6-5 and TRBJ2-1; D uncertain. The germline V gene encodes CDR1 MNHEY and CDR2 SVGAGI. This CDR3 has 15 amino acids. V was clipped by 5 bases and J by 0 bases, with 11 bases between them. CDR3 nucleotides: TGTGCCAGCAGTCAAACGCAACGCTCCTACAATGAGCAGTTCTTC. Protein: CASSQTQRSYNEQFF.

This clonotype was detected ten times or more. The chain employs TRBV20-1 and TRBJ2-5; 8 nucleotides agree with TRBD2. The CDR3 consists of 15 residues. J gave up 1 base and V 7 bases, and 11 bases lay outside the gene matches. The germline gives CDR1 DFQATT, CDR2 SNEGSKA (reference sequence). The CDR3 sequence is CSGLPGGPGQETQYF. DNA of the CDR3: TGCAGTGGGCTTCCGGGGGGGCCGGGCCAAGAGACCCAGTACTTC.

In its sample, this clonotype was seen a few times. The J gene is TRBJ2-2, the V gene TRBV11-2, with TRBD2 identical over 8 bases. The ends lost 2 bases at V and 5 bases at J; junction bases unmatched: 7. CDR1 is SGHAT and CDR2 is FQNNGV in the germline V gene. This CDR3 has 16 residues. CDR3 sequence (DNA): TGTGCCAGCAGCTTAAATGCGGGGGGACGGACCGGGGAGCTGTTTTTT. Protein: CASSLNAGGRTGELFF.

This clonotype came up a few times. The CDR3 DNA reads as TGTGCCAGCAGTTTTCTCCGGACAGACACAGATACGCAGTATTTT. Its translation: CASSFLRTDTDTQYF. The V and J genes are TRBV27 and TRBJ2-3; perhaps TRBD1 as D (6 bases). V shed 3 bases and J shed 2 bases, with 12 bases lying between them. The length of the CDR3 is 15 residues. Per the germline V gene, CDR1 is MNHEY and CDR2 is SMNVEV (reference sequence).

The gene calls are TRBV20-1 and TRBJ2-7; D perhaps matches TRBD2 (6 bases). This CDR3 spans 14 amino acids. The germline V gene has CDR1 DFQATT and CDR2 SNEGSKA (reference sequence). V was clipped by 1 base and J by 4 bases, with 14 bases between them. In nucleotides, the CDR3 is TGCAGTGCTAGAGTACCCGGGAGCCCTTACGAGCAGTACTTC. It specifies CSARVPGSPYEQYF.

The chain couples TRBV20-1 to TRBJ2-3; D tentatively reads TRBD1 or TRBD2 (5 bases each). The CDR3 contains 15 residues. Germline V CDR1 and CDR2: DFQATT, SNEGSKA (reference sequence). The V and J ends lost 2 bases and 0 bases respectively, with 12 bases between them. The CDR3 here is CSARRPGASTDTQYF. The CDR3 bases are TGCAGTGCTAGACGACCCGGGGCTAGCACAGATACGCAGTATTTT.

Notes on this clonotype: This could be a read error, since a much larger clone is one nucleotide away. The rearrangement links TRBV7-2 to TRBJ2-3; no clear D gene. Germline CDR1 reads SGHTA; CDR2 reads FQGNSA. The CDR3 sequence is 13 residues long. Trimming stripped 4 bases from V and 3 bases from J, with 8 bases between. In DNA, the CDR3 is TGTACCAGCAGCTCTCCGATAACAGATACGCAGTATTTT. Translating gives CTSSSPITDTQYF.

This clonotype was seen more than once but under ten times. Just one base apart from a much larger clone, this may be a read error. This chain links TRBV7-2 with TRBJ2-5, with a weak D call TRBD1 (6 bases). The CDR3 extends over 16 amino acids. V lost 5 bases and J lost 3, with 19 bases in between. Germline V gene data show CDR1 as SGHTA and CDR2 as FQGNSA. CDR3 nucleotides: TGTGCCAGCAGCCTAGGGGGACGATCCTTCAAAGAGACCCAGTACTTC. It yields the protein CASSLGGRSFKETQYF.

This chain uses TRBV7-2 with TRBJ2-7; 8 nucleotides agree with TRBD2. With V trimmed by 4 bases and J by 2 bases, 10 bases remained unmatched. CDR1 SGHTA and CDR2 FQGNSA come from the germline V gene. CDR3 length: 16 residues. CDR3 nucleotides: TGTGCCAGCAGCTGGGGGGCTAGCGGGCCACCCTACGAGCAGTACTTC. Protein product: CASSWGASGPPYEQYF.

This clonotype was detected only a few times. V and J are TRBV6-1 and TRBJ1-5; D call uncertain. V was cut by 3 bases and J by 0 bases, with 12 bases left in between. Germline values: CDR1 MNHNS, CDR2 SASEGT. The CDR3 totals 16 residues. The CDR3 reads CASSESSSYSNQPQHF. The CDR3 coding sequence is TGTGCCAGCAGTGAGAGTTCCAGTTATAGCAATCAGCCCCAGCATTTT.

This clonotype was found once. The chain recombines TRBV27 with TRBJ2-3; no clear D gene. The germline V gene has CDR1 MNHEY and CDR2 SMNVEV (reference sequence). V lost 6 bases to trimming and J lost 2 bases, with 15 bases between them. CDR3 length equals 15 residues. Written as DNA, the CDR3 is TGTGCCAGCAGCGACCAGGTGAGGCTCACAGATACGCAGTATTTT. Its translation is CASSDQVRLTDTQYF.

The V and J genes are TRBV18 and TRBJ1-1; 7 bases line up with TRBD1. Germline trimming cut 0 bases from V and 1 base from J; bases unmatched to any gene: 5. Germline CDR1 reads KGHSH; CDR2 reads LQKENI. CDR3 size: 16 residues. The CDR3 is CASSPPRGTENTEAFF. The CDR3 bases are TGTGCCAGCTCACCACCCCGCGGGACAGAGAACACTGAAGCTTTCTTT.

This clonotype was counted between two and nine times. The chain carries TRBV5-1 and TRBJ2-5; 7 bases fit TRBD2. The V segment lost 5 bases and the J segment 1 base; nucleotides outside the gene matches: 14. Germline lookup yields CDR1 SGHRS and CDR2 YFSETQ. The CDR3 length is 17 residues. CDR3 coding DNA: TGCGCCAGCAGAAGTGGGATGACTAGCATCGCCCAAGAGACCCAGTACTTC. Encoded protein: CASRSGMTSIAQETQYF.

This clonotype has at least ten counts. The chain recombines TRBV9 with TRBJ2-1, with D possibly TRBD2 on 5 matching bases. Germline V gene sequence: CDR1 SGDLS, CDR2 YYNGEE. CDR3 size: 16 residues. V was pared by 4 bases and J by 6 bases, with 20 bases between. CDR3 nucleotide sequence: TGTGCCAGCAGCCCGAACCTAAGGCGGGCGTTCAATGAGCAGTTCTTC. This sequence encodes CASSPNLRRAFNEQFF.

The rearrangement joins TRBV4-3 to TRBJ2-7, with 8 bases aligning to TRBD2. CDR1 and CDR2 (germline): LGHNA, YSLEER. The J segment lost 0 bases and the V segment lost 4 bases, leaving 5 bases of the junction unmatched. CDR3 length: 15 amino acids. The DNA of the CDR3 is TGCGCCAGCAGCCTGTTTAGCGGGGCCTCCTACGAGCAGTACTTC. Protein: CASSLFSGASYEQYF.